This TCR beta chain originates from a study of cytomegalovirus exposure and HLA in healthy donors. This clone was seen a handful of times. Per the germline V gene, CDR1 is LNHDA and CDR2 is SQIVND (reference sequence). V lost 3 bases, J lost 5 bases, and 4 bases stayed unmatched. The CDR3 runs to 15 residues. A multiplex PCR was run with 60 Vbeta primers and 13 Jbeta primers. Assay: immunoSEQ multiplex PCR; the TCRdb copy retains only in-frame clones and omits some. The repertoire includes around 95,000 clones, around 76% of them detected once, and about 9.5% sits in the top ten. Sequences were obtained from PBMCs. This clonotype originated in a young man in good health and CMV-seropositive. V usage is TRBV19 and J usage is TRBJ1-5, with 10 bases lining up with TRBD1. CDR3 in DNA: TGTGCCAGTAGTATCCCTGACAGGGGGCATCAGCCCCAGCATTTT. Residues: CASSIPDRGHQPQHF.